This TCR beta chain was identified during a study of cytomegalovirus exposure and HLA in healthy donors (dated by TCRdb to 2017 to 2019). General notes on the study: According to an earlier analysis of 550 to 750 of the donors, about 179 million T cells yielded roughly 100 million unique TCR beta sequences and approximately 300 Gb of sequence data. The study used immunosequencing to profile the T cell repertoires of around 600 subjects and linked those repertoires to cytomegalovirus serostatus. In addition to the first cohort of 666 subjects, a separate validation cohort of 130 or so different subjects was used. An earlier analysis of some 500 of the donors applied high-throughput TCR beta sequencing to assess whether each TCR beta V gene segment acted as functional or pseudogenic. The aim of the study was to test whether cataloging public T cell receptors could identify signatures of past pathogen exposure. Every discovery cohort repertoire had been produced on one sequencing platform. A later genetic analysis took genome-wide SNP genotypes for about three fifths of the 666 donors and used that subset as a discovery cohort. Approximately 300 gigabases of sequencing data and approximately 85 million unique TCR sequences were included in an early release covering several hundred HLA-typed donors. Typing coverage differed by locus: A, B, C, DRB1 and DQB1 were typed in roughly 620-630 donors, DQA1 in about 510, DPA1 in nearly 610, and DPB1 in roughly 450. Alongside the repertoire data, information on donor age, sex, ethnicity and CMV serostatus was compiled. The later analysis used no new phenotypic data to find candidate immune exposures, relying instead on TCR beta sequences and their occurrence across donors. HLA typing included class I and class II loci at four-digit resolution. Of the roughly 430 genotyped donors, roughly 80% fell in the genetic ancestry cluster associated with self-reported Caucasian donors. To predict cytomegalovirus infection status, the study brought together high-throughput TCR immunosequencing, statistical association of individual TCRs with disease status, and machine learning. Several DR-DQ haplotypes were handled as single units for association and clustering because linkage in the cohort was strong. A later analysis re-analyzed previously published TCR beta repertoires from 666 donors and added high-resolution HLA genotyping to study TCR occurrence patterns. On average, roughly 250,000 unique TCR beta nucleotide sequences were sequenced per donor among a few hundred genotyped donors of the cohort, with roughly 18% of those sequences being non-productive.

The cohort consisted of 670 or so healthy bone marrow donors. At the time of sampling, every cohort member was nominally healthy, though immune exposures that went unrecorded were likely present. Of the 666 cohort members, about 270 had a positive CMV serostatus and 350 to 450 had a negative one, while no CMV serostatus was recorded for the donor. Every donor gave a peripheral blood sample, and the peripheral blood mononuclear cells from that sample were used for TCR beta sequencing. Genomic DNA was extracted from the blood cell samples with the Qiagen DNeasy Blood Extraction Kit. The V and J ends are trimmed by 4 bases and 1 base, leaving 16 bases between them. The cysteine opens and the phenylalanine closes a CDR3 of 16 amino acids. Only the CDR3 part of the read is kept: 48 bases, read in frame from the first base. For CDR1 and CDR2, the germline V gene lists LGHNA and YNFKEQ. Points the paper makes about the study in general: Some IMGT-functional V segments, including TRBV6-2 and TRBV6-3, could not be told apart with the 87-base-pair reads, so those segments were excluded. A cluster of highly shared sequence variants was judged likely to be a technical artifact of the sequencing pipeline. In vitro tests confirmed that a few of the cytomegalovirus-associated TCR beta chains recognize cytomegalovirus antigens. Because counts were too low, under 20 rarely observed V segments, including chromosome 9 orphons, were left out of the earlier analysis of over 550 of the donors. The classifier was reported to diagnose cytomegalovirus status with high specificity and sensitivity in both the original and validation cohorts. Specific HLA alleles were associated with 15,000 to 20,000 TCR beta sequences at a false discovery rate of 0.05 in a later analysis. The presence/absence analyses assumed that sequencing depth was roughly uniform across donors, and that assumption may not be true. A later analysis found that most CMV-associated TCR beta chains appeared HLA-restricted, with HLA associations seemingly driven largely by CMV exposure. Because HLA typing was unavailable for some donors at each locus, only the typed subset was used in association tests. A later genetic analysis reported fewer N-insertions in productive TCRs among donors in an Asian-associated ancestry cluster than the roughly 620-donor mean. In a later analysis, several top co-occurrence clusters were reported to appear linked to parvovirus B19, influenza, CMV and Epstein-Barr virus. Correlated functional status among segregating V segments might reflect linkage disequilibrium, but an unknown experimental factor could not be ruled out. When HLA alleles, especially DR and DQ, strongly co-occurred, TCR associations were difficult to assign to individual alleles. A later analysis found that HLA-associated TCR beta chains were more clonally expanded and had lower generation probabilities than equally common non-associated chains. This cohort had only TCR beta chains sequenced, and the lack of alpha or paired-chain data limited which features could be detected. V-gene and J-gene trimming of TCR beta chains was associated with a missense DCLRE1C variant in a later genetic analysis, and the association was replicated in an independent cohort. A further reported finding was that TCR beta sequences accurately predicted the HLA-A and HLA-B alleles for most subjects in the first cohort. For the cohort, immune exposure information was limited to CMV serostatus. While some public TCRs were present in many individuals, most TCR sequences turned up only very rarely across donors. In an earlier analysis of fewer than 750 of the donors, most TCR beta V segments were observed in productive rearrangements about 90% or about 30% of the time, broadly matching IMGT annotations. The authors suggested that the approach could potentially be extended to other disease states and immunological phenotypes. A total of 150 or so TCR beta chains were listed by the study as associated with cytomegalovirus. In a later analysis, TCR association rates were found to vary across HLA loci, with the most associated TCRs seen for DRB1 alleles and the fewest for HLA-C alleles.

The library came from the immunoSEQ multiplex PCR assay. A mixture of 60 forward primers for TCR Vbeta segments and 13 reverse primers for TCR Jbeta segments was used in the multiplex PCR. Amplification of the CDR3 region of rearranged TCR beta genes was performed with a multiplex PCR assay on genomic DNA. On the Illumina HiSeq System, the amplified TCR beta libraries were sequenced as 87-base-pair reads. As for the authors' bioinformatics: A later analysis tallied roughly 76 million unique TCR beta chains across the 700 or so repertoires, and 10 million to 11 million of those chains were shared by two or more donors. Raw reads were error-corrected and collapsed into unique sequences by a nearest-neighbor algorithm in which closely related sequences were merged to remove PCR and sequencing errors. CDR3 sequences were aligned to IMGT reference sequences to assign V, D and J gene segments. Each retained sequence needed at least a six-nucleotide match to both a V gene segment and a J gene segment. A rearrangement counted as productive if the CDR3 had no stop codons and remained in frame with V and J, and every other rearrangement counted as non-productive. Following IMGT convention, CDR3 was defined as the stretch from the second conserved V-encoded cysteine up to the conserved J-encoded phenylalanine. The earlier analysis of 550 to 650 of the donors excluded any sequence lacking an unambiguous match to a single V gene segment. An earlier analysis of roughly 590 of the donors called V segments functional above 56.7% productive rearrangements and segregating when the between-donor standard deviation exceeded 5%. To diagnose cytomegalovirus status from the catalog of TCR beta chain sequences, a statistical classification framework was built. In a later analysis, V and J genes were assigned by comparing TCR nucleotide sequences against IMGT/GENE-DB human TR gene sequences. A later analysis assigned CDR3 sequences and most-parsimonious VDJ recombination scenarios with the TCRdist pipeline. In a later analysis, each TCR beta chain was defined by its CDR3 amino acid sequence together with its V-gene family, and reads lacking a unique V-gene family were excluded. To address suspected cross-contamination and a sequencing artifact, a later analysis removed a few hundred highly shared, low-generation-probability nucleotide sequences. In a later analysis, a clonal expansion index was calculated for each public chain from normalized within-repertoire ranks of inferred template counts. Generation probabilities in a later analysis came from a VDJ recombination model fitted to out-of-frame rearrangements, and those results were checked against IGoR. Hypergeometric tests were used in a later analysis to score TCR-TCR, TCR-HLA and TCR-CMV co-occurrence, with a repertoire-size bias correction applied to the TCR pairs. A later analysis estimated false discovery rates by permuting HLA or CMV assignments 20 times. In a later analysis, co-occurring TCRs were grouped using DBSCAN, with TCRdist sequence similarity added in when clustering inside HLA-allele-positive subsets. For co-occurrence clustering, repertoires with fewer than 30,000 or more than 120,000 public chains were excluded, along with roughly five repertoires with anomalous nucleotide sharing. In its TCRdb copy, this immuneACCESS table keeps in-frame sequences only and misses some clones. Where compared with another copy, unresolved V genes explain less than half of these, and the others have no known cause. V and J calls and clone size are copied from that table; D and trimming were computed from the DNA. The sample table records approximately 160,000 clones; 65% to 90% of these occur just once. Roughly 2% of the sample is taken by the ten largest.

This clone was recorded only once. Its antigen remains undetermined. Nothing much larger sits one base from this clone, and base qualities are not available. Material for sequencing was PBMCs. The receptor comes from a human donor in good health. The V and J segments used are TRBV4-2 and TRBJ1-1, with a tentative D gene TRBD1 over 5 matching bases. The CDR3 region: CASSRLGGRENTEAFF. The nucleotide sequence reads TGTGCCAGCAGCCGTTTGGGGGGAAGAGAGAACACTGAAGCTTTCTTT.